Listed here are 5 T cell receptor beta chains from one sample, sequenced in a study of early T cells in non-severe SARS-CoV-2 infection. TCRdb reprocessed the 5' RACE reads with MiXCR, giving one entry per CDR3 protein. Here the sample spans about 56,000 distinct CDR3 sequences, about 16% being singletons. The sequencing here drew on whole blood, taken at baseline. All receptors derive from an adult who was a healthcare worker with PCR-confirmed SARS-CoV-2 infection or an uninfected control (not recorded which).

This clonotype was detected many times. The CDR3 coding sequence is TGTGCCAGCAGCTTAGATAGCCGGACAGGAGTGAACACTGAAGCTTTCTTT. It yields the protein CASSLDSRTGVNTEAFF. V is TRBV7-2 and J is TRBJ1-1; 7 bases are shared with TRBD1. From germline, CDR1 is SGHTA and CDR2 FQGNSA. There are 17 residues in the CDR3. The ends lost 1 base at V and 0 bases at J; junction bases unmatched: 8. Combining the CDR3 with reference TRBV7-2 and TRBJ1-1 gives the whole variable domain GAGVSQSPSNKVTEKGKDVELRCDPISGHTALYWYRQSLGQGLEFLIYFQGNSAPDKSGLPSDRFSAERTGGSVSTLTIQRTQQEDSAVYLCASSLDSRTGVNTEAFFGQGTRLTVV.

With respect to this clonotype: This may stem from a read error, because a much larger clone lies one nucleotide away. The CDR3 nucleotides are TGCGCCAGCAGCTCAAGACAGGGGCCGAACACTGATGCTTTCTTT. Translated, it gives CASSSRQGPNTDAFF. This chain joins TRBV4-1 and TRBJ1-1; TRBD1 agrees at 8 bases. Germline-derived CDR1 and CDR2 are MGHRA and YSYEKL. The CDR3 contains 15 residues.

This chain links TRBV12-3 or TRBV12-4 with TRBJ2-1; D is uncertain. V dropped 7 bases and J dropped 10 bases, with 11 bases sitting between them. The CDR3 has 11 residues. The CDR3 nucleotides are TGTGCCAGCACACAACTCAGAGAGCAGTTCTTC. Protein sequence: CASTQLREQFF.

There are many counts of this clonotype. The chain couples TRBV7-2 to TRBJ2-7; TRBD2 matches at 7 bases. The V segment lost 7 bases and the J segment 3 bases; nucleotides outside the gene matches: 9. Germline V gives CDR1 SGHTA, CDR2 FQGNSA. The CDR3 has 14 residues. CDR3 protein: CASTPGRGSYEQYF. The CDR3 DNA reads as TGTGCCAGCACTCCGGGACGCGGGAGCTACGAGCAGTACTTC.

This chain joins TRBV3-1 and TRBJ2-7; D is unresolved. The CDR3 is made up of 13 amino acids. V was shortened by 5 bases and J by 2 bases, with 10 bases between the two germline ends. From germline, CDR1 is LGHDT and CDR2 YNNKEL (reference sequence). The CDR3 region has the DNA TGTGCCAGCAGCGGCTATCGTCCCTACGAGCAGTACTTC. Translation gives CASSGYRPYEQYF.